This T cell receptor (beta chain) emerged from a study of T cell responses to AZD1222 COVID-19 vaccine. Study results and caveats: Per reports, nearly half of all spike-specific TCRs target regions that are unmutated in variants. Donors were chiefly white British, with a greater number of females, and clonal diversity was perhaps underestimated.

A word on this clone: Its target is unknown.

The assay was immunoSEQ multiplex PCR, and TCRdb's table has in-frame clones only and misses some. The sample shows approximately 110,000 clones, about 88% of them seen only once. The sample consisted of peripheral blood, taken 28 days after the second AZD1222 dose. This TCR was recovered from an adult who received the AZD1222 COVID-19 vaccine.

CDR3 loop: CASSEQGTTNEKLFF. In DNA, the CDR3 is TGTGCCAGCAGTGAACAGGGAACAACTAATGAAAAACTGTTTTTT. The chain recombines TRBV25-1 with TRBJ1-4, with a possible D match to TRBD1 (5 bases). This CDR3 contains 15 residues. Germline V lookup: CDR1 MGHDK, CDR2 SYGVNS. V lost 2 bases and J 0 bases, leaving 7 bases between the germline ends.